The 20 T cell receptor beta chains below come from one sample, sequenced in a study of T-cell reconstitution after alpha-beta-depleted transplantation in children listed by TCRdb under 2016. The library relied on PCR. This sample was sequenced with an Illumina HiSeq 2500. Molecular barcoding was employed in the preparation of TCR libraries, with unique molecular identifiers being used to normalize TCRbeta repertoire quantification. Through fastp at Q25 and MiXCR, TCRdb rebuilt clones from the public reads, retaining in-frame beta chains. Records with the same CDR3 protein are collapsed into one entry carrying the most frequent genes and DNA. The sample table records 450,000 to 550,000 distinct CDR3 sequences; about 10% of these occur just once. 14% of the sample lies in the top ten. The treatment or condition label for this specimen denotes: allogeneic hematopoietic cell transplantation with graft depleted of TCRalphabeta T cells and CD19 B cells.

The sequencing here drew on PBMCs, mostly from graft donor cells, taken 180 days after TCRalphabeta/CD19-depleted stem cell transplant. These receptors were collected from a female patient aged 2 to 10 who had a stem cell transplant for aplastic anemia, so the T cells may come from the graft donor.

This clonotype was detected only once. This chain uses TRBV12-3 or TRBV12-4 with TRBJ2-4; 12 nucleotides match TRBD2. The CDR3 sequence is 16 residues long. The V segment lost 8 bases and the J segment 0 bases; nucleotides outside the gene matches: 5. The CDR3 is CASGLAGPLAKNIQYF. The CDR3 coding sequence is TGTGCCAGCGGACTAGCGGGGCCACTAGCCAAAAACATTCAGTACTTC.

The rearrangement joins TRBV20-1 to TRBJ2-2; weak D call: TRBD1 (5 bases). Trimming stripped 6 bases from V and 1 base from J, with 12 bases between. CDR1 and CDR2 (germline): DFQATT, SNEGSKA (reference sequence). The CDR3 has 14 amino acids. The CDR3: CSASKTVNTGELFF. In DNA, the CDR3 is TGCAGTGCGTCTAAGACAGTGAACACCGGGGAGCTGTTTTTT.

This clonotype was detected many times. The V gene is TRBV29-1, the J gene TRBJ1-2, with 9 bases matching TRBD1. CDR1 and CDR2 from the germline V gene are SQVTM and ANQGSEA. V lost 8 bases to trimming and J lost 4 bases; unmatched junction nucleotides: 8. CDR3 length: 13 residues. The CDR3 DNA sequence: TGCAGCTGTGGACAGGGGCTCCTCTATGGCTACACCTTC. Translating it yields CSCGQGLLYGYTF.

This chain uses TRBV20-1 with TRBJ1-2; D might be TRBD1 (6 bases). V lost 2 bases, J lost 4 bases, and 11 bases lay in between. The CDR3 is 13 amino acids. Germline assignment: CDR1 DFQATT and CDR2 SNEGSKA (reference sequence). CDR3 nucleotide sequence: TGCAGTGCTAGACCTCAGGGGAGCTATGGCTACACCTTC. Protein product: CSARPQGSYGYTF.

This clonotype occurred many times. The chain employs TRBV25-1 and TRBJ2-5, with 11 bases fitting TRBD2. This CDR3 region has 15 residues. Per germline, CDR1 MGHDK and CDR2 SYGVNS. The V and J ends lost 4 bases and 1 base, in that order; junction bases with no gene match: 2. The CDR3 sequence is CASSGTSGSQETQYF. CDR3 nucleotides: TGTGCCAGCAGTGGTACTAGCGGGAGCCAAGAGACCCAGTACTTC.

This clonotype has only a few counts. The J gene is TRBJ1-1, the V gene TRBV27; possible D gene TRBD1, 6 bases. The CDR3 extends over 15 amino acids. CDR1 MNHEY and CDR2 SMNVEV come from the germline V gene (reference sequence). V lost 4 bases to trimming and J lost 1 base, with 13 bases between them. Written as DNA, the CDR3 is TGTGCCAGCAGTTCGAACCGGGACAAGAACACTGAAGCTTTCTTT. This sequence encodes CASSSNRDKNTEAFF.

The genes are TRBV6-4 and TRBJ1-6, with D tentatively TRBD1 (5 bases). This CDR3 spans 15 amino acids. Per the germline V gene, CDR1 is MRHNA and CDR2 is SNTAGT. V lost 5 bases to trimming and J lost 10 bases, with 18 bases between them. The CDR3 loop reads CASSRTPRGDSPLHF. In DNA, the CDR3 is TGTGCCAGCAGTCGGACCCCCAGAGGGGACTCACCCCTCCACTTT.

This chain connects TRBV11-2 to TRBJ2-2; the D is unclear. Germline V lookup: CDR1 SGHAT, CDR2 FQNNGV. The length of the CDR3 is 15 residues. Trimming took off 0 bases at V and 4 bases at J, with 9 bases between the two ends. The CDR3 region is CASSLDYRGTGELFF. CDR3 DNA sequence: TGTGCCAGCAGCTTAGATTATCGCGGCACCGGGGAGCTGTTTTTT.

The rearrangement uses TRBV12-3 or TRBV12-4 and TRBJ2-1; the D call may be TRBD1 or TRBD2 (5 bases each). The CDR3 consists of 17 residues. V dropped 5 bases and J dropped 7 bases, with 24 bases sitting between them. CDR3 in amino acids: CASSPLRQLEGRNEQFF. The CDR3 DNA reads TGTGCCAGCAGTCCCCTCAGGCAGCTAGAGGGACGGAATGAGCAGTTCTTC.

The sample holds a few counts of this clonotype. The gene calls are TRBV7-2 and TRBJ1-2, with 8 bases identical to TRBD1. J was trimmed by 4 bases and V by 2 bases; bases with no gene match: 9. Germline CDR1 is SGHTA and CDR2 is FQGNSA. There are 16 residues in the CDR3. The CDR3 sequence is CASSLTDRGRAYGYTF. The CDR3 coding sequence is TGTGCCAGCAGCTTAACCGACAGGGGTCGCGCCTATGGCTACACCTTC.

V usage is TRBV25-1 and J usage is TRBJ2-1; 8 positions agree with TRBD1. The germline V gene has CDR1 MGHDK and CDR2 SYGVNS. Trimming removed 5 bases from V and 9 bases from J; junction bases left unmatched: 12. This CDR3 comprises 15 residues. CDR3 residues: CASSSRGRKGSEQFF. Written as DNA, the CDR3 is TGTGCCAGCAGTTCCAGGGGGCGCAAAGGGTCTGAGCAGTTCTTC.

This chain connects TRBV6-5 to TRBJ2-5, with 7 bases matching TRBD1. CDR1 is MNHEY and CDR2 is SVGAGI in the germline V gene. Germline trimming cut 9 bases from V and 4 bases from J; bases unmatched to any gene: 8. The CDR3 has 13 residues. The DNA of the CDR3 is TGTGCCAGTAAGACAGGGAACGGAGAGACCCAGTACTTC. Protein sequence: CASKTGNGETQYF.

A few counts support this clonotype. This chain uses TRBV15 with TRBJ1-5; D is ambiguous. V was shortened by 0 bases and J by 6 bases, with 6 bases between the two germline ends. This CDR3 region has 13 residues. CDR1 is LNHNV and CDR2 is YYDKDF in the germline V gene (reference sequence). CDR3 coding DNA: TGTGCCACCAGCAGAGATGTCGGTCAGCCCCAGCATTTT. This translates into CATSRDVGQPQHF. The full variable domain, with the rest looked up from reference TRBV15 and TRBJ1-5, is DAMVIQNPRYQVTQFGKPVTLSCSQTLNHNVMYWYQQKSSQAPKLLFHYYDKDFNNEADTPDNFQSRRPNTSFCFLDIRSPGLGDTAMYLCATSRDVGQPQHFGDGTRLSIL.

This clonotype was seen repeatedly, ten times or more. The chain employs TRBV28 and TRBJ1-3; D is uncertain. V lost 5 bases to trimming and J lost 11 bases, with 13 bases between them. Per germline, CDR1 MDHEN and CDR2 SYDVKM. This CDR3 is built from 12 residues. Here the CDR3 DNA reads TGTGCCAGCAGTCCGCAAAGGTCTGCCATATATTTT. Translation: CASSPQRSAIYF.

This clonotype has more than one count but fewer than ten. The junction departs from the called germline gene at one end, perhaps through a read error. The chain recombines TRBV20-1 with TRBJ2-1; no definite D call. There are 12 residues in the CDR3. Germline CDR1 is DFQATT and CDR2 is SNEGSKA (reference sequence). CDR3 region: CSARVSCNEQFF. DNA for the CDR3: TGCAGTGCTAGGGTCTCCTGCAATGAGCAGTTCTTC.

There are many counts of this clonotype. The chain has TRBV4-1 and TRBJ1-6; D remains ambiguous. Germline V gene data show CDR1 as MGHRA and CDR2 as YSYEKL. CDR3 size: 13 residues. Trimming shortened V by 0 bases and J by 7 bases, and 4 bases separated the two germline ends. CDR3 residues: CASSQEINSPLHF. The CDR3 DNA follows: TGCGCCAGCAGCCAAGAGATCAATTCACCCCTCCACTTT.

This clonotype was detected a few times. The gene calls are TRBV19 and TRBJ2-1; TRBD2 matches at 11 bases. The CDR3 is 15 residues long. The V gene end was trimmed by 5 bases and the J gene end by 10 bases; junction bases not matched to a gene: 10. Germline values: CDR1 LNHDA, CDR2 SQIVND (reference sequence). The CDR3 is CASSSGLAAIKEQFF. As DNA, the CDR3 is TGTGCCAGTAGTTCGGGACTAGCGGCGATCAAGGAGCAGTTCTTC.

This clonotype was counted at least ten times. The V and J genes are TRBV28 and TRBJ2-2; maybe TRBD1 (6 bases). Trimming stripped 2 bases from V and 1 base from J, with 8 bases between. Germline V gives CDR1 MDHEN, CDR2 SYDVKM. The CDR3 has 15 residues. CDR3 nucleotide sequence: TGTGCCAGCAGTTTACTACAGGGGAACACCGGGGAGCTGTTTTTT. It encodes CASSLLQGNTGELFF.

The chain has TRBV4-1 and TRBJ1-6; D remains ambiguous. This CDR3 is built from 15 residues. CDR1 is MGHRA and CDR2 is YSYEKL in the germline V gene. With 5 bases removed from V and 9 bases from J, the gap between germline ends came to 17 bases. CDR3 residues: CASSDGSPTGSPLHF. The CDR3 DNA sequence: TGCGCCAGCAGCGATGGGTCCCCTACGGGTTCACCCCTCCACTTT.

The chain couples TRBV3-1 to TRBJ1-5; D gene unclear. Germline V gene data show CDR1 as LGHDT and CDR2 as YNNKEL (reference sequence). With 0 bases removed from V and 1 base from J, the gap between germline ends came to 7 bases. The CDR3 loop spans 15 amino acids. CDR3 nucleotide sequence: TGTGCCAGCAGCCAAGATCACGCCAGCAATCAGCCCCAGCATTTT. Protein sequence: CASSQDHASNQPQHF.